These T cell receptor beta chains were read from a single sample in a study of T cells of healthy individuals. TCRdb itself ran the 5' RACE reads through MiXCR, one entry per CDR3 protein. Of 35,000 to 45,000 distinct CDR3 sequences listed, about 4.5% are singletons. The receptors come from a human donor in good health. CDR3s include the opening cysteine and the closing phenylalanine or tryptophan. Fields, in order: CDR3 protein, CDR3 DNA, D gene, clone size, J gene, V gene. The D gene is left open where the match is weak. Size is omitted from some rows. Given values are once, few, many or a class for expanded clones.

CDR3 protein: CASSGNPGGSTDTQYF
CDR3 DNA: TGTGCCAGCAGTGGGAATCCGGGAGGGAGCACAGATACGCAGTATTTT
D gene: TRBD2
clone size: few
J gene: TRBJ2-3
V gene: TRBV2

CDR3 protein: CASRINSNQPQHF
CDR3 DNA: TGTGCCAGCAGGATAAATAGCAATCAGCCCCAGCATTTT
D gene: NA
clone size: many
J gene: TRBJ1-5
V gene: TRBV6-6

CDR3 protein: CASSGRGGYGYTF
CDR3 DNA: TGTGCCAGCAGCGGGCGGGGCGGCTATGGCTACACCTTC
D gene: NA
clone size: many
J gene: TRBJ1-2
V gene: TRBV12-3/TRBV12-4

CDR3 protein: CASSLGLQETQYF
CDR3 DNA: TGCGCCAGCAGCTTGGGACTCCAAGAGACCCAGTACTTC
D gene: NA
clone size: many
J gene: TRBJ2-5
V gene: TRBV5-1

CDR3 protein: CSARVTGTGNTIYF
CDR3 DNA: TGCAGTGCTAGAGTGACAGGGACGGGAAACACCATATATTTT
D gene: TRBD1
clone size: NA
J gene: TRBJ1-3
V gene: TRBV20-1

CDR3 protein: CASSFRLVGTEAFF
CDR3 DNA: TGTGCCAGCAGCTTTCGTCTGGTAGGCACTGAAGCTTTCTTT
D gene: NA
clone size: many
J gene: TRBJ1-1
V gene: TRBV7-8

CDR3 protein: CASSASSGRAGELFF
CDR3 DNA: TGTGCCAGCAGTGCGAGTAGCGGGAGAGCCGGGGAGCTGTTTTTT
D gene: TRBD2
clone size: many
J gene: TRBJ2-2
V gene: TRBV12-3/TRBV12-4

CDR3 protein: CSASRPVQGYGYTF
CDR3 DNA: TGCAGTGCTTCCCGTCCCGTGCAGGGGTATGGCTACACCTTC
D gene: NA
clone size: many
J gene: TRBJ1-2
V gene: TRBV20-1

CDR3 protein: CASSPRLAANYNEQFF
CDR3 DNA: TGTGCCAGCAGCCCCCGACTAGCGGCCAACTACAATGAGCAGTTCTTC
D gene: TRBD2
clone size: few
J gene: TRBJ2-1
V gene: TRBV9

CDR3 protein: CASSQDYTTNEKLFF
CDR3 DNA: TGCGCCAGCAGCCAAGATTATACAACTAATGAAAAACTGTTTTTT
D gene: NA
clone size: few
J gene: TRBJ1-4
V gene: TRBV4-1

CDR3 protein: CSVYRQGGRSGPIQYF
CDR3 DNA: TGCAGCGTTTACCGACAGGGAGGGAGGAGTGGCCCCATTCAGTACTTC
D gene: NA
clone size: many
J gene: TRBJ2-4
V gene: TRBV29-1

CDR3 protein: CASSELTSGEQFF
CDR3 DNA: TGTGCCAGCAGTGAACTAACTAGCGGTGAGCAGTTCTTC
D gene: TRBD2
clone size: many
J gene: TRBJ2-1
V gene: TRBV2

CDR3 protein: CASSVGGTDTQYF
CDR3 DNA: TGTGCCAGCAGCGTAGGGGGCACAGATACGCAGTATTTT
D gene: NA
clone size: NA
J gene: TRBJ2-3
V gene: TRBV9

CDR3 protein: CASSPGSEKLFF
CDR3 DNA: TGTGCCAGCAGTCCTGGGTCTGAAAAACTGTTTTTT
D gene: NA
clone size: NA
J gene: TRBJ1-4
V gene: TRBV12-3/TRBV12-4

CDR3 protein: CSVAPDREAFF
CDR3 DNA: TGCAGCGTTGCGCCGGACAGAGAAGCTTTCTTT
D gene: NA
clone size: NA
J gene: TRBJ1-1
V gene: TRBV29-1

CDR3 protein: CASSYEGYEQYF
CDR3 DNA: TGTGCCAGCAGTTATGAAGGGTACGAGCAGTACTTC
D gene: NA
clone size: large
J gene: TRBJ2-7
V gene: TRBV28

CDR3 protein: CAWSVGGALNGYTF
CDR3 DNA: TGTGCCTGGAGTGTTGGGGGGGCGTTGAATGGCTACACCTTC
D gene: NA
clone size: many
J gene: TRBJ1-2
V gene: TRBV30

CDR3 protein: CASSSSGRGNEQFF
CDR3 DNA: TGTGCCAGCAGTTCTAGCGGGAGGGGAAATGAGCAGTTCTTC
D gene: TRBD2
clone size: many
J gene: TRBJ2-1
V gene: TRBV12-3/TRBV12-4

CDR3 protein: CASADEGQPQHF
CDR3 DNA: TGTGCCAGCGCCGATGAGGGTCAGCCCCAGCATTTT
D gene: NA
clone size: many
J gene: TRBJ1-5
V gene: TRBV6-2/TRBV6-3

CDR3 protein: CASSSHREGPYNEQFF
CDR3 DNA: TGTGCCAGCAGTTCTCATCGGGAGGGCCCCTACAATGAGCAGTTCTTC
D gene: TRBD2
clone size: NA
J gene: TRBJ2-1
V gene: TRBV7-4

CDR3 protein: CASKRLFLNEQFF
CDR3 DNA: TGTGCCAGCAAACGGCTCTTCCTCAATGAGCAGTTCTTC
D gene: NA
clone size: NA
J gene: TRBJ2-1
V gene: TRBV2

CDR3 protein: CSARGAGLGTDTQYF
CDR3 DNA: TGCAGTGCTAGAGGGGCAGGGCTAGGCACAGATACGCAGTATTTT
D gene: NA
clone size: many
J gene: TRBJ2-3
V gene: TRBV20-1

CDR3 protein: CASNGVRVRDEQYF
CDR3 DNA: TGTGCCAGCAATGGGGTCAGGGTAAGAGACGAGCAGTACTTC
D gene: NA
clone size: NA
J gene: TRBJ2-7
V gene: TRBV6-1

CDR3 protein: CSAAGTSVSYEQYF
CDR3 DNA: TGCAGTGCCGCCGGGACTAGCGTCTCCTACGAGCAGTACTTC
D gene: TRBD2
clone size: many
J gene: TRBJ2-7
V gene: TRBV20-1

CDR3 protein: CASSPSGNTIYF
CDR3 DNA: TGTGCCAGCAGCCCGTCTGGAAACACCATATATTTT
D gene: NA
clone size: many
J gene: TRBJ1-3
V gene: TRBV14

CDR3 protein: CASSDRGSSGNTIYF
CDR3 DNA: TGTGCCAGCTCAGACAGGGGGTCTTCTGGAAACACCATATATTTT
D gene: TRBD1
clone size: NA
J gene: TRBJ1-3
V gene: TRBV18

CDR3 protein: CAWSRPPENTIYF
CDR3 DNA: TGTGCCTGGAGCCGACCGCCGGAAAACACCATATATTTT
D gene: NA
clone size: medium-sized
J gene: TRBJ1-3
V gene: TRBV30

CDR3 protein: CATSRDGNTIYF
CDR3 DNA: TGTGCCACCAGCAGAGATGGAAACACCATATATTTT
D gene: NA
clone size: many
J gene: TRBJ1-3
V gene: TRBV15

CDR3 protein: CASSQDAGTGGEKLFF
CDR3 DNA: TGCGCCAGCAGCCAAGACGCCGGGACAGGGGGCGAAAAACTGTTTTTT
D gene: TRBD1
clone size: many
J gene: TRBJ1-4
V gene: TRBV4-3

CDR3 protein: CASSLEWPVQETQYF
CDR3 DNA: TGTGCCAGCAGCTTGGAGTGGCCCGTCCAAGAGACCCAGTACTTC
D gene: NA
clone size: NA
J gene: TRBJ2-5
V gene: TRBV5-5

CDR3 protein: CASSHGQGKTGELFF
CDR3 DNA: TGTGCCAGCAGCCACGGACAGGGGAAAACCGGGGAGCTGTTTTTT
D gene: TRBD1
clone size: few
J gene: TRBJ2-2
V gene: TRBV2

CDR3 protein: CASSLEILPTSNQPQHF
CDR3 DNA: TGTGCCAGCAGCTTGGAAATCCTGCCGACCTCAAATCAGCCCCAGCATTTT
D gene: NA
clone size: many
J gene: TRBJ1-5
V gene: TRBV5-5

CDR3 protein: CASSQGSGGSPGNTIYF
CDR3 DNA: TGTGCCAGCAGCCAAGGGTCGGGGGGGTCCCCCGGAAACACCATATATTTT
D gene: NA
clone size: many
J gene: TRBJ1-3
V gene: TRBV4-2

CDR3 protein: CSATNRGRGGGLHF
CDR3 DNA: TGCAGTGCTACCAACAGGGGCAGGGGAGGGGGCCTCCACTTT
D gene: TRBD1
clone size: many
J gene: TRBJ1-6
V gene: TRBV20-1

CDR3 protein: CASGSDRESNQPQHF
CDR3 DNA: TGTGCTAGTGGTTCCGACAGGGAGAGCAATCAGCCCCAGCATTTT
D gene: TRBD1
clone size: many
J gene: TRBJ1-5
V gene: TRBV12-5

CDR3 protein: CASSLAYSEDTQYF
CDR3 DNA: TGCGCCAGCAGCTTGGCCTATAGCGAAGATACGCAGTATTTT
D gene: NA
clone size: many
J gene: TRBJ2-3
V gene: TRBV5-1

CDR3 protein: CASSPTGQGMAGNTIYF
CDR3 DNA: TGTGCCAGCAGCCCGACTGGACAGGGGATGGCTGGAAACACCATATATTTT
D gene: TRBD1
clone size: many
J gene: TRBJ1-3
V gene: TRBV3-1

CDR3 protein: CSASPGTGFGNTEAFF
CDR3 DNA: TGCAGTGCTAGTCCCGGGACAGGGTTCGGGAACACTGAAGCTTTCTTT
D gene: TRBD1
clone size: few
J gene: TRBJ1-1
V gene: TRBV20-1

CDR3 protein: CASSFLVAGVADTQYF
CDR3 DNA: TGTGCCAGCAGCTTCTTGGTAGCGGGAGTTGCAGATACGCAGTATTTT
D gene: TRBD2
clone size: many
J gene: TRBJ2-3
V gene: TRBV7-9

CDR3 protein: CASSLEPSTGELFF
CDR3 DNA: TGTGCCAGCAGCTTAGAGCCTTCCACCGGGGAGCTGTTTTTT
D gene: NA
clone size: few
J gene: TRBJ2-2
V gene: TRBV7-9

CDR3 protein: CASSSTDGYNQPQHF
CDR3 DNA: TGTGCCAGCAGCTCCACCGACGGTTACAATCAGCCCCAGCATTTT
D gene: NA
clone size: many
J gene: TRBJ1-5
V gene: TRBV6-2/TRBV6-3

CDR3 protein: CASSPIGQGLAGANVLTF
CDR3 DNA: TGTGCCAGCAGCCCGATTGGGCAGGGTCTAGCTGGGGCCAACGTCCTGACTTTC
D gene: NA
clone size: medium-sized
J gene: TRBJ2-6
V gene: TRBV11-2

CDR3 protein: CACGGECTDTQYF
CDR3 DNA: TGTGCGTGCGGGGGGGAATGCACAGATACGCAGTATTTT
D gene: TRBD2
clone size: many
J gene: TRBJ2-3
V gene: TRBV7-3

CDR3 protein: CASSSRQGGYEKLFF
CDR3 DNA: TGTGCCAGCAGCTCGCGACAGGGGGGTTATGAAAAACTGTTTTTT
D gene: TRBD1
clone size: many
J gene: TRBJ1-4
V gene: TRBV7-9

CDR3 protein: CSVVEARGASTDTQYF
CDR3 DNA: TGCAGCGTTGTGGAGGCGCGGGGGGCCAGCACAGATACGCAGTATTTT
D gene: TRBD2
clone size: many
J gene: TRBJ2-3
V gene: TRBV29-1

CDR3 protein: CASSLVAGRTQYF
CDR3 DNA: TGTGCCAGCAGCTTGGTTGCGGGGCGCACGCAGTATTTT
D gene: NA
clone size: NA
J gene: TRBJ2-3
V gene: TRBV5-5

CDR3 protein: CASSPRAPREGLLAGELFF
CDR3 DNA: TGTGCCAGCAGCCCTCGGGCCCCGCGGGAGGGCCTTTTGGCCGGGGAGCTGTTTTTT
D gene: TRBD2
clone size: few
J gene: TRBJ2-2
V gene: TRBV4-2

CDR3 protein: CASSQDWGEKLFF
CDR3 DNA: TGCGCCAGCAGCCAAGATTGGGGTGAAAAACTGTTTTTT
D gene: NA
clone size: few
J gene: TRBJ1-4
V gene: TRBV4-1

CDR3 protein: CASSLDRQNNSPLHF
CDR3 DNA: TGTGCCAGCAGCTTAGATCGACAGAATAATTCACCCCTCCACTTT
D gene: NA
clone size: many
J gene: TRBJ1-6
V gene: TRBV11-3